Given below is one TCR beta chain in context. Method: immunoSEQ multiplex PCR; TCRdb's copy keeps in-frame clones and lacks some. The sample holds 150,000 to 200,000 clones; approximately 88% are singletons and the top ten take roughly 9%. The data originate from a study of blood T cell repertoires in COVID-19. This CDR3 has 13 residues. Trimming took 7 bases from V and 3 from J; bases not matched to a gene: 4. Germline V CDR1 and CDR2: SGHRS, YFSETQ. The J gene is TRBJ1-1, the V gene TRBV5-1; TRBD1 agrees at 9 bases. This sequence originates from a woman aged 18-29 years who had recovered from COVID-19. Sequencing was performed on PBMCs or T cells enriched from blood (not recorded which). The CDR3 nucleotides read TGCGCCAGCTCGGGACAGGGATACACTGAAGCTTTCTTT. Translation gives CASSGQGYTEAFF.